This T cell receptor beta chain came from a study of PD-1 blockade in mismatch repair-deficient tumors. Study details: Enrolled about 2013-2016, patients had progressing, pretreated mismatch repair-deficient cancers of around twelve types. Notes on the study in general: Rapid post-treatment expansion, then contraction, generally preceding radiologic response, marked tumor-resident clones.

The TCR-sequenced patients were a few responders to pembrolizumab. Trimming removed 1 base from V and 2 bases from J, with 9 bases in between. Per the germline V gene, CDR1 is SGHTA and CDR2 is FQGNSA. The CDR3 sequence is 14 residues long. With respect to this clone: What it recognizes is unknown.

TCRdb's table, derived via immunoSEQ multiplex PCR, lists solely in-frame clones and lacks some. This sample carries about 68,000 clones, more than 75% of them seen once, and the ten largest clones take approximately 5%. The J gene is TRBJ2-7, the V gene TRBV7-2; no definite D call. This TCR was sampled from an adult with mismatch repair-deficient cancer. The sequencing used peripheral blood, collected 2 weeks after starting pembrolizumab. DNA for the CDR3: TGTGCCAGCAGCTTAGGACGGGCAGCCTACGAGCAGTACTTC. As protein: CASSLGRAAYEQYF.